These 22 T cell receptor beta chains were sequenced from one sample in a study of tumor-infiltrating lymphocytes in primary liver carcinoma. A primer matching the constant region was used to make TCR beta cDNA from approximately 520 ng of total RNA. Three rounds of nested multiplex PCR with slightly modified ARM-PCR produced TCR beta libraries. Amplification in the first two PCR rounds was performed using TRBV1-TRBV30 forward primers and a C-beta reverse primer for 10 cycles each. TCRdb re-called the multiplex PCR reads through MiXCR, storing one row per CDR3 protein. This sample has around 56,000 distinct CDR3 sequences, with approximately 70% found just once. The tissue used was unsorted bulk material of roughly 17-34 mg. RNA and DNA were co-extracted from it with the AllPrep DNA/RNA mini kit. Sequencing input: liver tumor tissue from sampling region 2. Subset in this sample: tumor region T2, inferior pole. All receptors come from a man aged 35-49 years with primary liver carcinoma and hepatitis B virus infection.

In regard to this clonotype: A read error is possible here, since a much larger clone lies one base away. CDR3 nucleotide sequence: TGTGCCAGCGGGGGGGATAGGAACGAGCAGTACTTC. It codes for CASGGDRNEQYF. V usage is TRBV9 and J usage is TRBJ2-7, with 7 bases fitting TRBD2. Unmatched junction bases numbered 6, after V lost 7 bases and J lost 5 bases. This CDR3 has 12 amino acids. Looked up from germline, CDR1 is SGDLS and CDR2 is YYNGEE.

V gene TRBV11-2 combines with J gene TRBJ2-1, with a weak D call TRBD2 (5 bases). V dropped 6 bases and J dropped 12 bases, with 15 bases sitting between them. Germline V gives CDR1 SGHAT, CDR2 FQNNGV. CDR3 size: 12 residues. The CDR3 nucleotides read TGTGCCAGCAGTTCGACCGGGATTGTGCAGTTCTTC. Encoded protein: CASSSTGIVQFF. The entire variable domain, with the rest obtained from reference TRBV11-2 and TRBJ2-1, is as follows: EAGVAQSPRYKIIEKRQSVAFWCNPISGHATLYWYQQILGQGPKLLIQFQNNGVVDDSQLPKDRFSAERLKGVDSTLKIQPAKLEDSAVYLCASSSTGIVQFFGPGTRLTVL.

This rearrangement joins TRBV5-5 to TRBJ2-7; 10 nucleotides match TRBD1. The CDR3 has 14 residues. The V gene's germline CDR1 is SGHKS and CDR2 YYEKEE (reference sequence). V lost 9 bases and J lost 4; bases outside the gene matches: 10. The CDR3 here is CAINFRDRGYEQYF. CDR3 nucleotides: TGTGCCATCAACTTCAGGGACAGGGGTTACGAGCAGTACTTC. Using reference TRBV5-5 and TRBJ2-7 for the parts outside the CDR3, the full variable domain is DAGVTQSPTHLIKTRGQQVTLRCSPISGHKSVSWYQQVLGQGPQFIFQYYEKEERGRGNFPDRFSARQFPNYSSELNVNALLLGDSALYLCAINFRDRGYEQYFGPGTRLTVT.

This clonotype was recorded a few times. At one of its ends the junction is not consistent with the germline gene, which may arise from a read error. The chain employs TRBV11-2 and TRBJ2-7; TRBD1 matches at 8 bases. CDR3 length: 15 residues. CDR1 is SGHAT and CDR2 is FQNNGV in the germline V gene. The CDR3 region is CASSLQQGEAYEHYF. The CDR3, as DNA: TGTGCTAGCAGCCTCCAACAGGGGGAGGCGTACGAGCACTACTTC.

V and J are TRBV10-3 and TRBJ2-3; D is possibly TRBD1 (5 bases). This CDR3 comprises 16 residues. Per the germline V gene, CDR1 is ENHRY and CDR2 is SYGVKD. V lost 6 bases, J lost 0 bases, and 16 bases lay in between. CDR3 residues: CAIRQASGASTDTQYF. For the CDR3, the DNA is TGTGCCATCAGGCAAGCTAGTGGGGCTAGCACAGATACGCAGTATTTT.

V is TRBV28 and J is TRBJ1-1; the D is unclear. V was clipped by 11 bases and J by 1 base, with 17 bases between them. The CDR3 covers 14 residues. Germline V gives CDR1 MDHEN, CDR2 SYDVKM. CDR3 sequence (DNA): TGTGCCGTAGGTCCGGGTGGTGGGAACACTGAAGCTTTCTTT. This translates into CAVGPGGGNTEAFF.

Comments on this clonotype: The junction departs from germline at one end; a sequencing error may be responsible. The V gene is TRBV6-1, the J gene TRBJ1-2; D remains ambiguous. Germline CDR1 reads MNHNS; CDR2 reads SASEGT. The CDR3 spans 13 residues. CDR3 amino acids: CASNERMSNGYIF. CDR3 in DNA: TGTGCCAGCAATGAACGGATGTCTAATGGCTATATCTTC.

In DNA, the CDR3 is TGCAGTGCTAGAGATCCTTTTAGCGGGAGAGAGACCCAGTACTTC. As protein: CSARDPFSGRETQYF. J is TRBJ2-5 and V is TRBV20-1; TRBD2 agrees at 9 bases. From germline, CDR1 is DFQATT and CDR2 SNEGSKA (reference sequence). The CDR3 has 15 amino acids. With 0 bases clipped from V and 4 bases from J, the junction kept 6 bases outside the gene matches.

About this clonotype itself: At one end the junction does not follow the germline gene, possibly because of a read error. The chain combines TRBV5-1 with TRBJ2-7; 9 nucleotides line up with TRBD1. The CDR3 runs 15 residues. CDR1 SGHRS and CDR2 YFSETQ come from the germline V gene. The chain's CDR3 is CVSSGDRGFAYEQYF. CDR3 sequence (DNA): TGCGTCAGCAGCGGTGACAGGGGGTTTGCCTACGAGCAGTACTTC.

In regard to this clonotype: The junction differs from germline at one of its ends, possibly a read error. CDR3 sequence (DNA): TGCGCCAGCAGCACGACAGGCCTGAAGACTGAAGCTTCCTTT. This sequence encodes CASSTTGLKTEASF. This chain joins TRBV5-1 and TRBJ1-1, with D perhaps TRBD1 (6 bases). Germline CDR1 and CDR2: SGHRS and YFSETQ. The CDR3 is made up of 14 amino acids. Looking up the rest from reference TRBV5-1 and TRBJ1-1 gives the full variable domain: KAGVTQTPRYLIKTRGQQVTLSCSPISGHRSVSWYQQTPGQGLQFLFEYFSETQRNKGNFPGRFSGRQFSNSRSEMNVSTLELGDSALYLCASSTTGLKTEASFGQGTRLTVV.

As concerns this clonotype: The junction departs from the called germline gene at one end, perhaps through a read error. The rearrangement uses TRBV11-1 and TRBJ2-7; D not resolved. Germline CDR1 is SGHAT and CDR2 is FQDESV (reference sequence). The CDR3 is 13 amino acids. The CDR3 sequence: CASSGKRSCEQYF. Written as DNA, the CDR3 is TGTGCCAGCAGTGGGAAGCGATCCTGCGAGCAGTACTTC. Full variable domain (outside the CDR3, taken from reference TRBV11-1 and TRBJ2-7): EAEVAQSPRYKITEKSQAVAFWCDPISGHATLYWYRQILGQGPELLVQFQDESVVDDSQLPKDRFSAERLKGVDSTLKIQPAELGDSAMYLCASSGKRSCEQYFGPGTRLTVT.

This clonotype was picked up a small number of times. V usage is TRBV7-3 and J usage is TRBJ2-2; TRBD1 matches 8 bases. J was trimmed by 0 bases and V by 4 bases; bases with no gene match: 7. This CDR3 is 17 amino acids long. Germline values: CDR1 SGHTA, CDR2 FQGTGA. The CDR3 DNA sequence: TGTGCCAGCAGCTCTCGGCACAGGGGGTCGAACACCGGGGAGCTGTTTTTT. Encoded protein: CASSSRHRGSNTGELFF.

Points on this clonotype: It may be a read error: a sequence one base away is much more abundant. Here the CDR3 reads CAISFSRLIRFGELFF. The CDR3 DNA reads as TGTGCCATCAGTTTCTCACGACTAATCCGGTTCGGGGAGCTGTTTTTT. This chain connects TRBV28 to TRBJ2-2; weak D call: TRBD2 (5 bases). This CDR3 comprises 16 residues. Germline CDR1 is MDHEN and CDR2 is SYDVKM.

About this clonotype: This may be a read error: a much more frequent sequence differs by one nucleotide. The chain combines TRBV29-1 with TRBJ2-2, with D hard to call. CDR3 length: 13 residues. V gave up 5 bases and J gave up 3 bases, with 10 bases separating them. Germline-derived CDR1 and CDR2 are SQVTM and ANQGSEA. In DNA form, the CDR3 reads TGCAGCGTTCTCAGTGAGGACACCGGGGAGCTGTTTTTT. It codes for CSVLSEDTGELFF.

This clonotype was detected a few times. The chain carries TRBV28 and TRBJ2-7; D is unresolved. Germline V lookup: CDR1 MDHEN, CDR2 SYDVKM. The CDR3 runs 15 residues. Trimming cost V 4 bases and J 0 bases, with 13 bases left between them. This chain's CDR3 is CASSSYSRSSYEQYF. CDR3 DNA: TGTGCCAGCAGTTCTTACTCGAGGAGCTCCTACGAGCAGTACTTC.

Note on this clonotype: Germline is not matched at one junction end, which may reflect a read error. In DNA form, the CDR3 reads TGTGCCAGCTGCCAAGATCCCGTGACAGGGGGTTCCTCTGGGGCCAACGTCCTGACTTTC. This encodes CASCQDPVTGGSSGANVLTF. The rearrangement links TRBV4-1 to TRBJ2-6; 9 bases fit TRBD1. The CDR3 is 20 residues long. Germline CDR1 and CDR2: MGHRA and YSYEKL.

There are many counts of this clonotype. This sequence joins TRBV18 and TRBJ2-7; D may be TRBD2 (6 bases). The CDR3 length is 13 residues. V lost 1 base to trimming and J lost 6 bases, with 10 bases between them. Per germline, CDR1 KGHSH and CDR2 LQKENI. CDR3 loop: CASSPLGLAEQYF. The CDR3 DNA reads as TGTGCCAGCTCACCACTGGGACTGGCCGAGCAGTACTTC.

The V gene is TRBV11-1, the J gene TRBJ2-7; perhaps TRBD1 as D (6 bases). CDR1 is SGHAT and CDR2 is FQDESV in the germline V gene (reference sequence). V lost 10 bases and J 5 bases, leaving 18 bases between the germline ends. The CDR3 sequence is 13 residues long. In DNA form, the CDR3 reads TGTGCCAACAGGGAAGACGGTGGGGACGAGCAGTACTTC. Residues: CANREDGGDEQYF.

Regarding this clonotype: Because it lacks the conserved phenylalanine or tryptophan at the end, this CDR3 is likely a read error. The chain combines TRBV12-3 or TRBV12-4 with TRBJ2-7; 11 bases map to TRBD1. This CDR3 region has 15 residues. In DNA form, the CDR3 reads TGTGCCAGTAGTTTAGGACAGGGGGCGAACTACGGGCAGTACTCC. The encoded protein is CASSLGQGANYGQYS.

This rearrangement joins TRBV10-3 to TRBJ2-2; tentative D call: TRBD1 (6 bases). From germline, CDR1 is ENHRY and CDR2 SYGVKD. This CDR3 is built from 12 residues. Here the CDR3 DNA reads TGTGGCACTCAACAGGGAAGCGGGGAGCTGTTTTTT. It is translated as CGTQQGSGELFF.

The chain carries TRBV20-1 and TRBJ2-3; 8 bases line up with TRBD2. This CDR3 comprises 14 residues. The V gene end was trimmed by 3 bases and the J gene end by 0 bases; junction bases not matched to a gene: 2. CDR1 DFQATT and CDR2 SNEGSKA come from the germline V gene (reference sequence). The DNA of the CDR3 is TGCAGTGCTAGGGCTAGCGGGAGCACAGATACGCAGTATTTT. Translated: CSARASGSTDTQYF.

This clonotype was seen only a few times. Possible read error: a much larger clone is one base away. For the CDR3, the DNA is TGTGCCAGCAGCTTGGCTCGGGACAGCATTACGGCTAATGAAAAACTGTTTTTT. It translates to CASSLARDSITANEKLFF. This sequence joins TRBV5-4 and TRBJ1-4, with 7 bases aligning to TRBD1. The CDR3 is 18 residues long. V lost 0 bases and J lost 3; bases outside the gene matches: 11. The germline V gene encodes CDR1 SGHNT and CDR2 YYREEE (reference sequence).